Below, 17 T cell receptor beta chains from the same sample are listed, as sequenced in a study of T cells in Graves' hyperthyroidism and ophthalmopathy. Amplified TCR beta CDR3 regions derived from RNA transcripts. HTBI primers were the set used in a first-round RT-PCR of the TCR CDR3. TCRdb itself ran the multiplex PCR reads through MiXCR, one entry per CDR3 protein. The table has 500,000 to 650,000 distinct CDR3 sequences, around 15% seen once. Sample: blood. The receptors were sampled from a woman aged 40 to 50 with Graves' hyperthyroidism.

The J gene is TRBJ2-1, the V gene TRBV15; D unresolved. V was shortened by 0 bases and J by 10 bases, with 7 bases between the two germline ends. Germline V CDR1 and CDR2: LNHNV, YYDKDF (reference sequence). There are 12 residues in the CDR3. The CDR3 is CATSRDLGEQFF. For the CDR3, the DNA is TGTGCCACCAGCAGAGATCTCGGGGAGCAGTTCTTC.

This clonotype was observed at least ten times. The rearrangement joins TRBV30 to TRBJ2-5, with a tentative D call TRBD1 (6 bases). CDR3 size: 13 residues. V lost 3 bases, J lost 4 bases, and 12 bases lay in between. In germline, CDR1 is GTSNPN, CDR2 SVGIG (reference sequence). The CDR3 DNA is TGTGCCTGGAGCCAAACAGGGATAGAGACCCAGTACTTC. As protein: CAWSQTGIETQYF.

This clonotype was seen repeatedly, ten times or more. The chain joins TRBV2 to TRBJ2-1; D is unresolved. CDR1 is SNHLY, CDR2 FYNNEI, per germline. Trimming stripped 4 bases from V and 7 bases from J, with 11 bases between. CDR3 length equals 13 residues. CDR3 sequence: CASSGLGWNEQFF. CDR3 sequence (DNA): TGTGCCAGCAGTGGGTTAGGGTGGAATGAGCAGTTCTTC. The whole variable domain, remainder taken from reference TRBV2 and TRBJ2-1, is EPEVTQTPSHQVTQMGQEVILRCVPISNHLYFYWYRQILGQKVEFLVSFYNNEISEKSEIFDDQFSVERPDGSNFTLKIRSTKLEDSAMYFCASSGLGWNEQFFGPGTRLTVL.

About this clonotype itself: This may arise from a read error, as a much more abundant clone is one base away. This chain connects TRBV6-1 to TRBJ1-2; D uncertain. The CDR3 sequence is 10 residues long. V was trimmed by 3 bases and J by 6 bases, leaving 2 bases between them. Germline-derived CDR1 and CDR2 are MNHNS and SASEGT. The CDR3 region has the DNA TGTGCCAGCAGTGAGGATGGCTACACCTTC. This sequence encodes CASSEDGYTF.

This clonotype was seen a single time. The junction departs from the called germline gene at one end, perhaps through a read error. The chain has TRBV12-5 and TRBJ1-1, with D tentatively TRBD1 (5 bases). CDR3 size: 15 residues. Germline CDR1 and CDR2: LGHNT and FRNRAP. DNA for the CDR3: TGTACTAGTGATCGGCAGGGAACAATGAACACTGAAGCTTTCTTT. Protein sequence: CTSDRQGTMNTEAFF. The whole variable domain, remainder taken from reference TRBV12-5 and TRBJ1-1, is DARVTQTPRHKVTEMGQEVTMRCQPILGHNTVFWYRQTMMQGLELLAYFRNRAPLDDSGMPKDRFSAEMPDATLATLKIQPSEPRDSAVYFCTSDRQGTMNTEAFFGQGTRLTVV.

This chain connects TRBV3-1 to TRBJ2-5; unclear D gene. V dropped 5 bases and J dropped 1 base, with 11 bases sitting between them. Germline loops: CDR1 LGHDT, CDR2 YNNKEL (reference sequence). The CDR3 is 14 amino acids. The CDR3 DNA sequence: TGTGCCAGCAGCGGTGGGTCAGCCCAAGAGACCCAGTACTTC. This translates into CASSGGSAQETQYF.

This clonotype has only a few counts. The gene calls are TRBV24-1 and TRBJ2-2, with D possibly matching TRBD1 (6 bases). Trimming cost V 4 bases and J 6 bases, with 14 bases left between them. From germline, CDR1 is KGHDR and CDR2 SFDVKD. This CDR3 has 15 residues. CDR3 protein: CATSDLSSGAGELFF. In DNA, the CDR3 is TGTGCCACCAGTGACCTTTCCTCAGGGGCCGGGGAGCTGTTTTTT.

In this sample, this clonotype turned up many times. The chain recombines TRBV5-1 with TRBJ2-7, with 13 bases identical to TRBD2. The CDR3 runs to 14 residues. Germline V gene data show CDR1 as SGHRS and CDR2 as YFSETQ. V dropped 5 bases and J dropped 4; count of bases not matched to a gene: 3. As DNA, the CDR3 is TGCGCCAGCAGAGGACTAGCGGGAGTTTACGAGCAGTACTTC. Protein sequence: CASRGLAGVYEQYF.

The table lists this clonotype with many counts. The V and J genes are TRBV7-6 and TRBJ1-1; D is ambiguous. This CDR3 region has 14 residues. Germline loops: CDR1 SGHVS, CDR2 FNYEAQ. Trimming removed 5 bases at V and 6 bases at J, with 16 bases between. The CDR3 loop reads CASSPSSVEAEAFF. DNA of the CDR3: TGTGCCAGCAGCCCTTCCTCAGTGGAGGCTGAAGCTTTCTTT.

This clonotype was recorded many times. The rearrangement joins TRBV5-1 to TRBJ2-6; 10 nucleotides align to TRBD1. Germline V CDR1 and CDR2: SGHRS, YFSETQ. This CDR3 contains 15 residues. V lost 4 bases, J lost 2 bases, and 0 bases stayed unmatched. DNA for the CDR3: TGCGCCAGCAGCGGGACAGGGGCTGGGGCCAACGTCCTGACTTTC. Translating gives CASSGTGAGANVLTF.

This clonotype was found many times. The chain combines TRBV3-1 with TRBJ2-5, with 7 positions matching TRBD2. From germline, CDR1 is LGHDT and CDR2 YNNKEL (reference sequence). After removal of 3 bases from V and 3 bases from J, the junction contained 4 bases not matched to a gene. The CDR3 is 14 residues long. The chain's CDR3 is CASSHGGRKETQYF. Here the CDR3 DNA reads TGTGCCAGCAGCCACGGGGGGAGGAAAGAGACCCAGTACTTC.

This clonotype was detected ten times or more. V gene TRBV28 combines with J gene TRBJ1-5; D call uncertain. Trimming shortened V by 3 bases and J by 5 bases, and 11 bases separated the two germline ends. CDR3 size: 14 residues. Germline CDR1 reads MDHEN; CDR2 reads SYDVKM. Written as DNA, the CDR3 is TGTGCCAGCAGTTTTTTGGCGGGAGATCAGCCCCAGCATTTT. It yields the protein CASSFLAGDQPQHF.

This clonotype was seen only a few times. The chain joins TRBV6-1 to TRBJ1-1; maybe TRBD1 (5 bases). This CDR3 contains 14 residues. V was cut by 1 base and J by 0 bases, with 6 bases left in between. Germline V lookup: CDR1 MNHNS, CDR2 SASEGT. CDR3 sequence reads: CASSEDRLNTEAFF. The CDR3, as DNA: TGTGCCAGCAGTGAAGACAGGTTGAACACTGAAGCTTTCTTT.

The CDR3 region has the DNA TGCAGCGTTGCTCCGCTAGCGGGAGCGAACGAGCAGTACTTC. Protein sequence: CSVAPLAGANEQYF. This chain links TRBV29-1 with TRBJ2-7, with 10 bases identical to TRBD2. Germline lookup yields CDR1 SQVTM and CDR2 ANQGSEA. CDR3 length: 14 residues. Germline trimming cut 4 bases from V and 5 bases from J; bases unmatched to any gene: 8.

The V gene is TRBV13, the J gene TRBJ1-2; 7 positions match TRBD1. CDR3 length: 16 residues. Trimming took 3 bases from V and 2 from J; bases not matched to a gene: 9. Looked up from germline, CDR1 is PRHDT and CDR2 is FYEKMQ (reference sequence). The CDR3 DNA sequence: TGTGCCAGCAGCTTCGGGGCTATGACAGGGAACTATGGCTACACCTTC. It codes for CASSFGAMTGNYGYTF. The full variable domain, completed using reference TRBV13 and TRBJ1-2, is AAGVIQSPRHLIKEKRETATLKCYPIPRHDTVYWYQQGPGQDPQFLISFYEKMQSDKGSIPDRFSAQQFSDYHSELNMSSLELGDSALYFCASSFGAMTGNYGYTFGSGTRLTVV.

Of note for this clonotype: A much larger clonotype is one base distant, so this may be a read error. V gene TRBV20-1 combines with J gene TRBJ1-1, with 8 bases aligning to TRBD1. Germline CDR1 and CDR2: DFQATT and SNEGSKA (reference sequence). CDR3 length: 13 amino acids. CDR3 coding DNA: TGCAGTGCCTGGACAGGGAAGAACACTAAAGCTTTCTTT. Translating it yields CSAWTGKNTKAFF.

Many counts were recorded for this clonotype. The chain recombines TRBV7-2 with TRBJ2-5, with D perhaps matching TRBD1 (6 bases). The CDR3 runs 14 residues. The germline V gene encodes CDR1 SGHTA and CDR2 FQGNSA. V was clipped by 6 bases and J by 5 bases, with 16 bases between them. CDR3 region: CASRVSGTLETQYF. The CDR3 nucleotides are TGTGCCAGCAGGGTTTCCGGGACATTGGAGACCCAGTACTTC.